This entry describes one TCR beta chain. As yet, its antigen is unknown. TCRdb ran MiXCR on the reads and lists one entry per CDR3 protein. The sample consists of about half a million distinct CDR3 sequences, roughly a third of them appearing once. These data belong to a study of T cell repertoires in cytomegalovirus infection. Overall study: Peptides in the study included HLA-C-restricted and HLA-B-restricted CMV epitopes. CMV infection and matching HLA type were both indicated by public TCR beta signatures.

There are 13 residues in the CDR3. V was clipped by 7 bases and J by 3 bases, with 10 bases between them. The germline V gene encodes CDR1 MDHEN and CDR2 SYDVKM. Broader study findings: The study found HLA-C-restricted CMV-specific TCR beta clonotypes dominating the ex vivo response. Of the TCR beta families, the public ones yielded a cumulative frequency that identified carriers of CMV plus the relevant HLA.

The receptor's source is a human donor in good health (CMV status not recorded). Some clones in this sample may be carry-over from other donors' samples. The chain joins TRBV28 to TRBJ1-5; TRBD1 might be the D (5 bases). The sample here was cultured PBMCs, taken from culture after CMV antigen stimulation. Here the CDR3 DNA reads TGTGCCAGCATATCCGGGACCAATCAGCCCCAGCATTTT. This sequence encodes CASISGTNQPQHF.